This paragraph covers one TCR beta chain sequence. This sample was taken from a study of control samples from healthy donors and cancer patients. The table came from immunoSEQ multiplex PCR; TCRdb's copy has only in-frame clones and leaves some out. This table has some 190,000 clones, over 80% appearing once. This CDR3 is 12 amino acids long. Germline assignment: CDR1 SGHDT and CDR2 YYEEEE. Trimming shortened V by 3 bases and J by 3 bases, and 6 bases separated the two germline ends. The clonotype comes from a man aged 30 to 45 in good health. The source material was blood. The chain couples TRBV5-6 to TRBJ1-1; maybe TRBD1 (5 bases). The CDR3: CASSWGHTEAFF. The CDR3 nucleotides read TGTGCCAGCAGCTGGGGCCACACTGAAGCTTTCTTT. The variable domain in full, with the rest retrieved from reference TRBV5-6 and TRBJ1-1, is DAGVTQSPTHLIKTRGQQVTLRCSPKSGHDTVSWYQQALGQGPQFIFQYYEEEERQRGNFPDRFSGHQFPNYSSELNVNALLLGDSALYLCASSWGHTEAFFGQGTRLTVV.